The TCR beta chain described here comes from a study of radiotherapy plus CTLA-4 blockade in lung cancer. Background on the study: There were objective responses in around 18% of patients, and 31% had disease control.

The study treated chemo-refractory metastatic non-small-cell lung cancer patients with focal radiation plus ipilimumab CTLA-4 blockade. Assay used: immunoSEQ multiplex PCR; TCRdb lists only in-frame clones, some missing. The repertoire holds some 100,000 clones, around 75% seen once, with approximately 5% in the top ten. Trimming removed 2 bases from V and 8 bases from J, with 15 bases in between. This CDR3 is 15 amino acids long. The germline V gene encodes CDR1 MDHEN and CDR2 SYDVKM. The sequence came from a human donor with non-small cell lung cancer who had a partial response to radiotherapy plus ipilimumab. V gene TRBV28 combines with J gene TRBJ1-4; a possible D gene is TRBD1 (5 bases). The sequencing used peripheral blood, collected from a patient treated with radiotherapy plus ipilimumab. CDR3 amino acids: CASSLMGPRGEKLFF. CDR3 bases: TGTGCCAGCAGTTTAATGGGACCTCGGGGGGAAAAACTGTTTTTT.